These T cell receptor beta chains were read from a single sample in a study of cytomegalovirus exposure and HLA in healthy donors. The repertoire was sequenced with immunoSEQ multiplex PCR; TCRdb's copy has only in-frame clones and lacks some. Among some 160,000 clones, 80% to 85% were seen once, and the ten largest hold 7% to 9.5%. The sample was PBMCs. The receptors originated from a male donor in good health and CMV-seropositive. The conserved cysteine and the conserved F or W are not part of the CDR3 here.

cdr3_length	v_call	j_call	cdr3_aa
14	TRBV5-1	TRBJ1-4	ASRREPGQVNEKLF
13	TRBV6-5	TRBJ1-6	ASGDRGRDNSPLH
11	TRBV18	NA	ASSPQGPYEQY
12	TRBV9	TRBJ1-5	ASNSGVSNQPQH
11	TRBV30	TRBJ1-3	AWRSEIRNTIY
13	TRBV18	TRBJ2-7	ASSRTSGSSHEQY
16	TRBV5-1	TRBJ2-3	ASSSAGLAGTVGDTQY
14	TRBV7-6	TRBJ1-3	ASSLGTQGLFNTIY
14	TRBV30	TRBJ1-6	AWSTRTGTANQALH
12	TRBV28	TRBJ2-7	ASTQLGGPYEQY
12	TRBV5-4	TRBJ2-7	ASSLGAISYEQY
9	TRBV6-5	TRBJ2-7	ASSYRGREY
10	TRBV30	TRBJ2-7	AWSVSSYEQY
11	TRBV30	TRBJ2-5	AWSLTTGETQY
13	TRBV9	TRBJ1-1	ASTQGGGRNTEAF
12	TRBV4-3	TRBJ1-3	ASSQDFSGNTIY
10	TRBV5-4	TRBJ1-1	ASSTRSTEAF
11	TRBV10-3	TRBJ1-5	AISEDRNQPQH
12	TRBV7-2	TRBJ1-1	ASSPRQGWAEAF
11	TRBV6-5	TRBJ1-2	ASSYGQNYGYT
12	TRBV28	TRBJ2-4	ASSLPGQGNIQY
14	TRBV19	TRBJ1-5	ASSSYSGGSNQPQH
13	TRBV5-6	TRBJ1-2	ASSLEIRGNYGYT
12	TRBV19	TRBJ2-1	ASRTRGPYNEQF
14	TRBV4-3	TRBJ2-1	ASSQDLAGGPYEQF
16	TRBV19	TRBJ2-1	ASSSRGLAGNSYNEQF
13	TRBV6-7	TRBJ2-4	ASSYFGGAGNSQY
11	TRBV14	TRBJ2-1	ASSQSRGNEQF
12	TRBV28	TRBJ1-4	ASRIWGEEEKLF
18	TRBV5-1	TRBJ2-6	ASSRNYKTGGDTGANVLT
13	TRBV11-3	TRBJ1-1	ASSGRGGRDTEAF
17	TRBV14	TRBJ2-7	ASSLISFRTSGRTNEQY
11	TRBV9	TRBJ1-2	ASSDRENYGYT
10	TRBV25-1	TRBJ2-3	ASARNTDTQY
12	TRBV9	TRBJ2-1	ASSEGDRYNEQF
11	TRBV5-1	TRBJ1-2	ASNLVGEVGYT
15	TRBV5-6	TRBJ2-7	ASSLASWSGGGAEQY
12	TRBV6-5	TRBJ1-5	ASSYSGFNQPQH
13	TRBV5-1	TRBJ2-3	ASGYRGSGTDTQY
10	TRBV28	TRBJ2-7	ASRAGVYEQY
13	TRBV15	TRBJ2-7	ATSRDLKGGYEQY
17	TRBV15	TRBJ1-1	ATSRDTMVVATRNTEAF
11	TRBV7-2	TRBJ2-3	ASSTGGTDTQY
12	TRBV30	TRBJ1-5	AWSVYSNNQPQH
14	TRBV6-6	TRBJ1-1	ASSYWVAGQNTEAF
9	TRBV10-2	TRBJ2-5	ASSETGEQY
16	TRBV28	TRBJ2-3	ASSKFRTSGENTDTQY
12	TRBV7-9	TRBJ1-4	ASSSTGVGEKLF
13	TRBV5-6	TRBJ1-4	ASSGRSSTNEKLF
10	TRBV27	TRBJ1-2	ASSDRVGGYT
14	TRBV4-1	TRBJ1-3	ASSQVPGSFGNTIY
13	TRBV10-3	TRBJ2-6	AIGEGLSGANVLT
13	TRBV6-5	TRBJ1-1	ASSADRTANTEAF
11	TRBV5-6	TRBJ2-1	ASSLAGPGEQF
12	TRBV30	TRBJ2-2	AWSVRGNTGELF